The clone carrying this T cell receptor (beta chain) is classed as medium-sized (0.01 to 0.1%). These data come from a study of molecular identifiers for immune sequencing clone quantification. Background on the study: Replicate RNA from roughly 20,000 or 100,000 naive CD8 T cells formed five aliquots; four were sequenced.

Naive CD8 libraries used roughly 17,000 to 1,000,000 sorted cells and 10%, 30% or 50% RNA. V gave up 3 bases and J gave up 4 bases, with 12 bases separating them. Per the germline V gene, CDR1 is MNHEY and CDR2 is SMNVEV (reference sequence). The CDR3 spans 14 residues. Methods described previously, with TCR primers listed, were used for bulk TCR libraries. MiXCR, applied by TCRdb to the PCR reads, yields one record per CDR3 protein. The sample lists some 9,000 distinct CDR3 sequences, around 14% occurring once. The sequencing input was naive CD8+ T cells from blood, with Jurkat cell RNA spiked in. Subset in this sample: FACS-sorted CD8+CD4-CCR7+CD45RA+ naive T cells. V and J are TRBV27 and TRBJ1-1; D is undetermined. The sequence was obtained from a human donor in good health. Some libraries in this study had Jurkat cell RNA spiked in. The CDR3 protein is CASSFMEGFTEAFF. CDR3 bases: TGTGCCAGCAGTTTCATGGAGGGCTTCACTGAAGCTTTCTTT.